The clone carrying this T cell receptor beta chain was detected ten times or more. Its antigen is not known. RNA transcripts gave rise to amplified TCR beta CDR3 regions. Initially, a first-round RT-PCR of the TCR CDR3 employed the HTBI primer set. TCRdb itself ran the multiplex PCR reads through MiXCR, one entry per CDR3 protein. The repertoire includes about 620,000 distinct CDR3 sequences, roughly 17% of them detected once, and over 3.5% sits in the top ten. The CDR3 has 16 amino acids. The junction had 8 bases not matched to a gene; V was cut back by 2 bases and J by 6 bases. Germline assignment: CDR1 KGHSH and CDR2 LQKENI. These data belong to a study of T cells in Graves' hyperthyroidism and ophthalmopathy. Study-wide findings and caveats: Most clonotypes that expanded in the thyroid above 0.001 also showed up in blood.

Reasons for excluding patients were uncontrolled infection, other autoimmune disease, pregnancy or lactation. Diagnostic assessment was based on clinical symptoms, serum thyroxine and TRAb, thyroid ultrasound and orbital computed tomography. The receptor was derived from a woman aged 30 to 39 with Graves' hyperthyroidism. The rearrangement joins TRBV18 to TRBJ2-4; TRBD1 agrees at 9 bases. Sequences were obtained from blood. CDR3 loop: CASSPFGTGYTNIQYF. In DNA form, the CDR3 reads TGTGCCAGCTCACCATTCGGGACAGGGTATACAAACATTCAGTACTTC.